This T cell receptor (beta chain) is from a study of cytomegalovirus exposure and HLA in healthy donors. Comments on this clone: Its specificity is unknown.

The PCR contained 60 Vbeta and 13 Jbeta primers. Data came from immunoSEQ multiplex PCR; TCRdb stores just in-frame clones and leaves some out. In the table there are some 130,000 clones, 73% of which are singletons. Germline CDR1 is SGDLS and CDR2 is YYNGEE. V shed 0 bases and J shed 6 bases, with 13 bases lying between them. This CDR3 has 14 amino acids. Study-wide results and limits: Sequencing had likely introduced a cluster of highly shared sequence variants as an artifact.

What was sequenced was PBMCs. This clonotype was sampled from a woman between 40 and 55 years old in good health and CMV-seronegative. This chain links TRBV9 with TRBJ2-7, with a possible D match to TRBD2 (5 bases). The CDR3 DNA reads as TGTGCCAGCAGCGTAGGGGGTAGCGCGAGCGAGCAGTACTTC. It yields the protein CASSVGGSASEQYF.